What follows are 23 T cell receptor beta chains derived from one specimen sequenced in a study of control samples from healthy donors and cancer patients (dated by TCRdb to about 2020). Library creation used the immunoSEQ multiplex PCR assay. Here the immuneACCESS table is served through TCRdb, limited to in-frame sequences with V and J called. Missing clones are a known gap in these copies; in checked studies unresolved V genes cover under half, and the rest lacks a known reason. For this sample the table gives roughly 70,000 clones, of which approximately 84% were detected only once. The ten largest clones add up to 25% to 35% of the sample. The sequenced sample was blood. These receptors all stem from a man in his fifties in good health.

J is TRBJ1-6 and V is TRBV5-1; D unresolved. The CDR3 is 14 amino acids. Germline-derived CDR1 and CDR2 are SGHRS and YFSETQ. Trimming took 2 bases from V and 7 from J, leaving 10 bases between them. CDR3 in amino acids: CASSFGKDNSPLHF. CDR3 coding DNA: TGCGCCAGCAGCTTTGGGAAGGACAATTCACCCCTCCACTTT.

The chain is built from TRBV5-4 and TRBJ2-2, with 14 bases fitting TRBD2. Germline loops: CDR1 SGHNT, CDR2 YYREEE (reference sequence). The CDR3 is 19 residues long. Trimming cost V 4 bases and J 0 bases; bases outside gene matches: 8. In DNA, the CDR3 is TGTGCCAGCAGCCCATCAGGACTAGCGGGGGGTTCGAACACCGGGGAGCTGTTTTTT. Protein sequence: CASSPSGLAGGSNTGELFF.

The chain has TRBV3-1 (or the pseudogene TRBV3-2) and TRBJ2-3, with a tentative D call TRBD2 (6 bases). The germline V gene encodes CDR1 LGHDT and CDR2 YNNKEL (reference sequence). This CDR3 contains 15 residues. Trimming left V 0 bases short and J 1 base short, with 8 bases between. This CDR3 reads CASSQDGGGTDTQYF. CDR3 coding DNA: TGTGCCAGCAGCCAAGACGGAGGGGGCACAGATACGCAGTATTTT.

J is TRBJ2-5 and V is TRBV5-1; D gene unclear. This CDR3 is 14 amino acids long. Trimming removed 3 bases at V and 5 bases at J, with 14 bases between. CDR1 SGHRS and CDR2 YFSETQ come from the germline V gene. The CDR3 loop reads CASSSVAKPETQYF. The CDR3 DNA follows: TGCGCCAGCAGCTCCGTAGCAAAACCGGAGACCCAGTACTTC.

The chain joins TRBV19 to TRBJ2-3, with D tentatively TRBD1 or TRBD2 (5 bases each). V dropped 2 bases and J dropped 1 base, with 13 bases sitting between them. In germline, CDR1 is LNHDA, CDR2 SQIVND (reference sequence). The CDR3 is 16 residues long. The CDR3 region is CASSILAQGGTDTQYF. The CDR3 DNA is TGTGCCAGTAGTATACTGGCGCAGGGAGGCACAGATACGCAGTATTTT.

This clone has only one observation. The chain couples TRBV30 to TRBJ2-2; tentatively, D is TRBD2 (7 bases). The length of the CDR3 is 15 residues. The ends were cut back, 4 bases at V and 4 bases at J, with 16 bases in the middle. Germline CDR1 is GTSNPN and CDR2 is SVGIG (reference sequence). CDR3 DNA: TGTGCCTGGATGGGGGGGGCGCGCGGCACCGGGGAGCTGTTTTTT. Translated: CAWMGGARGTGELFF.

The rearrangement uses TRBV19 and TRBJ1-4; D is perhaps TRBD1 (5 bases). CDR3 length: 14 residues. Germline CDR1 and CDR2: LNHDA and SQIVND (reference sequence). Deletions cut 4 bases from V and 11 bases from J, with 17 bases between. CDR3 amino acids: CASSTTGPGGKLFF. In DNA, the CDR3 is TGTGCCAGTAGTACCACCGGACCTGGGGGGAAACTGTTTTTT.

The J gene is TRBJ1-6, the V gene TRBV19; D gene uncertain. The CDR3 runs to 15 residues. V lost 1 base and J 8 bases, leaving 12 bases between the germline ends. Germline V gene data show CDR1 as LNHDA and CDR2 as SQIVND (reference sequence). This CDR3 is CASSIGGEYYSPLHF. CDR3 sequence (DNA): TGTGCCAGTAGTATAGGGGGAGAGTACTATTCACCCCTCCACTTT.

This clone was counted between two and nine times. CDR3 DNA: TGTGCCAGCAGCTTAGGGCTAGGAGACACCGGGGAGCTGTTTTTT. Translation gives CASSLGLGDTGELFF. The J gene is TRBJ2-2, the V gene TRBV7-9; no reliable D call. The CDR3 extends over 15 amino acids. V lost 1 base and J 3 bases, leaving 9 bases between the germline ends. Looked up from germline, CDR1 is SEHNR and CDR2 is FQNEAQ (reference sequence).

The chain joins TRBV25-1 to TRBJ2-7; 9 bases are shared with TRBD1. Germline CDR1 and CDR2: MGHDK and SYGVNS. The CDR3 is 15 amino acids. V shed 4 bases, J shed 6 bases, and the junction held 10 bases outside the gene matches. The CDR3 loop reads CASSARDRVVSEQYF. CDR3 coding DNA: TGTGCCAGCAGTGCCCGGGACAGGGTCGTTTCCGAGCAGTACTTC.

The chain couples TRBV4-3 to TRBJ2-1; 9 bases agree with TRBD1. This CDR3 comprises 12 residues. Germline CDR1 LGHNA, CDR2 YSLEER. J gave up 4 bases and V 8 bases, and 0 bases lay outside the gene matches. The CDR3 DNA follows: TGCGCCAGCGGACAGGGGTACAATGAGCAGTTCTTC. Protein sequence: CASGQGYNEQFF.

This chain connects TRBV28 to TRBJ1-4; TRBD1 aligns across 7 bases. The V gene end was trimmed by 6 bases and the J gene end by 6 bases; junction bases not matched to a gene: 10. This CDR3 region has 15 residues. Germline V CDR1 and CDR2: MDHEN, SYDVKM. CDR3 amino acids: CASSPDRAVDEKLFF. In DNA, the CDR3 is TGTGCCAGCAGCCCCGACAGGGCGGTAGATGAAAAACTGTTTTTT. Full variable domain (outside the CDR3, taken from reference TRBV28 and TRBJ1-4): DVKVTQSSRYLVKRTGEKVFLECVQDMDHENMFWYRQDPGLGLRLIYFSYDVKMKEKGDIPEGYSVSREKKERFSLILESASTNQTSMYLCASSPDRAVDEKLFFGSGTQLSVL.

The V call is TRBV7-2, the J call TRBJ2-5; unclear D gene. CDR1 is SGHTA, CDR2 FQGNSA, per germline. The V end lost 3 bases, the J end lost 1 base, and 9 bases lay between the germline ends. The CDR3 spans 14 residues. CDR3 in DNA: TGTGCCAGCAGCTTCAACGCGGCCCAAGAGACCCAGTACTTC. It is translated as CASSFNAAQETQYF.

The chain is built from TRBV19 and TRBJ1-5; D gene unclear. V was pared by 6 bases and J by 4 bases, with 13 bases between. Germline-derived CDR1 and CDR2 are LNHDA and SQIVND (reference sequence). The CDR3 has 14 amino acids. The CDR3 spells CASSPRDLNQPQHF. CDR3 sequence (DNA): TGTGCCAGTAGCCCCCGGGATTTAAATCAGCCCCAGCATTTT. The variable domain in full, with the rest retrieved from reference TRBV19 and TRBJ1-5, is DGGITQSPKYLFRKEGQNVTLSCEQNLNHDAMYWYRQDPGQGLRLIYYSQIVNDFQKGDIAEGYSVSREKKESFPLTVTSAQKNPTAFYLCASSPRDLNQPQHFGDGTRLSIL.

This chain joins TRBV10-3 and TRBJ1-5; TRBD1 agrees at 9 bases. The V segment lost 0 bases and the J segment 3 bases; nucleotides outside the gene matches: 3. CDR1 is ENHRY, CDR2 SYGVKD, per germline. The CDR3 is 16 residues long. DNA of the CDR3: TGTGCCATCAGTGAGTCTGGGACAGGGAACAATCAGCCCCAGCATTTT. Translated: CAISESGTGNNQPQHF.

The chain has TRBV19 and TRBJ1-2; 8 bases align to TRBD1. Germline V gene sequence: CDR1 LNHDA, CDR2 SQIVND (reference sequence). The V segment lost 7 bases and the J segment 4 bases; nucleotides outside the gene matches: 11. This CDR3 is 15 amino acids long. The CDR3 loop reads CASKNLDRVGYGYTF. In nucleotides, the CDR3 is TGTGCCAGTAAGAACTTGGACAGGGTAGGCTATGGCTACACCTTC. The variable domain in full, completed from reference TRBV19 and TRBJ1-2, reads DGGITQSPKYLFRKEGQNVTLSCEQNLNHDAMYWYRQDPGQGLRLIYYSQIVNDFQKGDIAEGYSVSREKKESFPLTVTSAQKNPTAFYLCASKNLDRVGYGYTFGSGTRLTVV.

This chain uses TRBV14 with TRBJ1-2; weak D call: TRBD1 (5 bases). The V end was cut by 4 bases, the J end by 6 bases, with 21 bases between. Looked up from germline, CDR1 is SGHDN and CDR2 is FVKESK. The CDR3 contains 16 residues. CDR3 sequence: CASSPTGIGDLNGYTF. The CDR3 region has the DNA TGTGCCAGCAGCCCAACAGGAATAGGTGACCTTAATGGCTACACCTTC. The entire variable domain, with the rest obtained from reference TRBV14 and TRBJ1-2, is as follows: EAGVTQFPSHSVIEKGQTVTLRCDPISGHDNLYWYRRVMGKEIKFLLHFVKESKQDESGMPNNRFLAERTGGTYSTLKVQPAELEDSGVYFCASSPTGIGDLNGYTFGSGTRLTVV.

This chain links TRBV14 with TRBJ1-5; unclear D gene. The CDR3 consists of 17 residues. The V gene lost 1 base and the J gene lost 0 bases, with 13 bases spanning the gap. Per germline, CDR1 SGHDN and CDR2 FVKESK. The CDR3 protein is CASSQVLPAYSNQPQHF. The CDR3 DNA reads as TGTGCCAGCAGCCAAGTCCTTCCGGCTTATAGCAATCAGCCCCAGCATTTT.

The V and J genes are TRBV30 and TRBJ1-1; D gene unclear. In germline, CDR1 is GTSNPN, CDR2 SVGIG (reference sequence). The CDR3 runs to 15 residues. The germline V and J ends were trimmed by 0 bases and 6 bases, with 17 bases remaining between them. CDR3: CAWSVRLAGQAEAFF. The CDR3, as DNA: TGTGCCTGGAGTGTACGACTCGCCGGGCAAGCTGAAGCTTTCTTT.

The chain couples TRBV7-9 to TRBJ1-2; D is undetermined. CDR1 and CDR2 (germline): SEHNR, FQNEAQ (reference sequence). Trimming pared 0 bases from V and 7 bases from J, leaving 12 bases between. CDR3 size: 14 residues. CDR3 in amino acids: CASSLAAQAPGYTF. In nucleotides, the CDR3 is TGTGCCAGCAGCTTAGCGGCGCAGGCCCCTGGCTACACCTTC.

This clone was picked up one time. The genes are TRBV6-5 and TRBJ1-1; D not certain. Germline lookup yields CDR1 MNHEY and CDR2 SVGAGI. V lost 7 bases to trimming and J lost 6 bases, with 9 bases between them. This CDR3 comprises 11 residues. This chain's CDR3 is CASTLGAEAFF. CDR3 DNA: TGTGCCAGCACCCTTGGAGCTGAAGCTTTCTTT.

J is TRBJ2-7 and V is TRBV7-9, with D unclear. This CDR3 is built from 13 residues. The V end lost 5 bases, the J end lost 3 bases, and 11 bases lay between the germline ends. Germline V lookup: CDR1 SEHNR, CDR2 FQNEAQ (reference sequence). The CDR3 spells CASSPGRNYEQYF. The CDR3 nucleotides read TGTGCCAGCAGCCCTGGACGGAACTACGAGCAGTACTTC.

J is TRBJ2-3 and V is TRBV2, with 9 bases identical to TRBD2. The length of the CDR3 is 16 residues. Germline CDR1 SNHLY, CDR2 FYNNEI. Trimming took 5 bases from V and 4 from J; bases not matched to a gene: 10. The CDR3 sequence is CASSSGLAGRSDTQYF. CDR3 nucleotide sequence: TGTGCCAGCAGTTCGGGACTAGCCGGGAGGTCAGATACGCAGTATTTT.